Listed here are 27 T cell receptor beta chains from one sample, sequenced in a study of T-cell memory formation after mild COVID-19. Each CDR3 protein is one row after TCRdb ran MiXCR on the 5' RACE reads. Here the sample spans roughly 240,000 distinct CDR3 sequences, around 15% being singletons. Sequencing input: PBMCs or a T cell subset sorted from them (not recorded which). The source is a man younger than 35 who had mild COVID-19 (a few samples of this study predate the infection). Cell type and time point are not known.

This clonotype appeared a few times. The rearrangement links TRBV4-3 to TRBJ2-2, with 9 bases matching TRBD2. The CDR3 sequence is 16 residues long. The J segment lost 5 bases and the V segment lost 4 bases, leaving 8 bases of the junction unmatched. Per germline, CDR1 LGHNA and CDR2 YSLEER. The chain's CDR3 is CASSPPHAGGTGELFF. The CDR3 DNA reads TGCGCCAGCAGCCCCCCCCACGCGGGGGGGACCGGGGAGCTGTTTTTT.

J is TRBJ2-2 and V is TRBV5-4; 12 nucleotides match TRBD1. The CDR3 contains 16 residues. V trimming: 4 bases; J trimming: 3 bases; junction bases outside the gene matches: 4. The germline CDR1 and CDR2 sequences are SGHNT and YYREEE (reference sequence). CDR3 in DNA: TGTGCCAGCAGCGGGGACAGGGGGCGAGACACCGGGGAGCTGTTTTTT. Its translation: CASSGDRGRDTGELFF.

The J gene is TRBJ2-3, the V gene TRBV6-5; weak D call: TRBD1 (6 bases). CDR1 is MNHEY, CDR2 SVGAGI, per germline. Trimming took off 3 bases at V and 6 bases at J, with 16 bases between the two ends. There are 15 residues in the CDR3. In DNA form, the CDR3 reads TGTGCCAGCAGTTATCTTTTGGGGGCGCCGGATACGCAGTATTTT. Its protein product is CASSYLLGAPDTQYF.

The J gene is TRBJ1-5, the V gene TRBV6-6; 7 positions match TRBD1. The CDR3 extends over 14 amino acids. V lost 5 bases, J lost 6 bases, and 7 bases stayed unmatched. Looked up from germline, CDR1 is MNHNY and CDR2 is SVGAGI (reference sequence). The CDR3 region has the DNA TGTGCCAGCAGTGATCTTACAGGGGTTCAGCCCCAGCATTTT. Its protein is CASSDLTGVQPQHF.

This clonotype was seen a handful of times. The DNA of the CDR3 is TGCGCCAGCAGCTCCTCATCGGGACACACCGGGGAGCTGTTTTTT. As protein: CASSSSSGHTGELFF. V gene TRBV5-1 combines with J gene TRBJ2-2, with D perhaps matching TRBD1 or TRBD2 (5 bases each). The CDR3 runs 15 residues. V lost 3 bases to trimming and J lost 3 bases, with 12 bases between them. The germline V gene has CDR1 SGHRS and CDR2 YFSETQ.

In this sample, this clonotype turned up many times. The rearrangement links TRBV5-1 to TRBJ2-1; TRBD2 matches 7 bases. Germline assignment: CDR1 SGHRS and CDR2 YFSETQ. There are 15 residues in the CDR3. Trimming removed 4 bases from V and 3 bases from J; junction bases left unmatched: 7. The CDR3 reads CASSPSSGVYNEQFF. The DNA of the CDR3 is TGCGCCAGCAGCCCCTCCAGCGGGGTCTACAATGAGCAGTTCTTC.

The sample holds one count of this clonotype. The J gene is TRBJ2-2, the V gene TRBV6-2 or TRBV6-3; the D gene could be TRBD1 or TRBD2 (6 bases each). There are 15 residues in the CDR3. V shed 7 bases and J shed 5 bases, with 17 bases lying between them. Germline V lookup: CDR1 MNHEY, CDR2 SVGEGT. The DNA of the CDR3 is TGTGCCAGCAAATCCGGGGGCAGGCAGACCGGGGAGCTGTTTTTT. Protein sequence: CASKSGGRQTGELFF.

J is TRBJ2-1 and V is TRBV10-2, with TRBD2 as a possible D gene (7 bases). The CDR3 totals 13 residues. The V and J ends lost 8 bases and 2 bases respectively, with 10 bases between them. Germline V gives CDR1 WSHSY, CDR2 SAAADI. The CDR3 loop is CASGRGPYNEQFF. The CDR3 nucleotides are TGCGCCAGCGGGCGGGGGCCCTACAATGAGCAGTTCTTC.

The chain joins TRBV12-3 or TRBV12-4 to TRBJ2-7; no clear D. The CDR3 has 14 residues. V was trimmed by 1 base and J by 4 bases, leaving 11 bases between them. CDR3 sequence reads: CASSLGLIEYEQYF. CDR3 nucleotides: TGTGCCAGCAGTTTAGGACTGATTGAGTACGAGCAGTACTTC.

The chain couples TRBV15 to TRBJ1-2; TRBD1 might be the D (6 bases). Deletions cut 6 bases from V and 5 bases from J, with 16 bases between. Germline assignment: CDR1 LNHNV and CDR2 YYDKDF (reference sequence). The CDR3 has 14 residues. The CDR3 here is CATRLGQLSYGYTF. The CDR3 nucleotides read TGTGCCACCAGACTCGGACAGCTAAGTTATGGCTACACCTTC.

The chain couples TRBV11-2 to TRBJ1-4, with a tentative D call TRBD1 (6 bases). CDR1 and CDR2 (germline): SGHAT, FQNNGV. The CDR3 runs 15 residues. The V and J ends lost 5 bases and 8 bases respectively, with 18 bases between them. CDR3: CASSRTRGINEKLFF. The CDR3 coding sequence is TGTGCCAGCAGCCGTACCAGGGGAATTAACGAAAAACTGTTTTTT.

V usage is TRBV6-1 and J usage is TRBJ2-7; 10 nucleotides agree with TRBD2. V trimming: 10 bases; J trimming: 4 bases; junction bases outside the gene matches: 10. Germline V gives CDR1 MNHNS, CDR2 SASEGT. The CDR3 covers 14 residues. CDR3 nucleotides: TGTGCCACCGCAAAGCTAGCGGGGGAATACGAGCAGTACTTC. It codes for CATAKLAGEYEQYF.

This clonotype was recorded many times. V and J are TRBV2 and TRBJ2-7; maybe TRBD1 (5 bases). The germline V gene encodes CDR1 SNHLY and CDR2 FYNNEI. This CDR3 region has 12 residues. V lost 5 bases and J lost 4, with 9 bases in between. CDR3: CASSFDSYEQYV. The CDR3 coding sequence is TGTGCCAGCAGTTTCGACAGTTACGAGCAGTACGTC.

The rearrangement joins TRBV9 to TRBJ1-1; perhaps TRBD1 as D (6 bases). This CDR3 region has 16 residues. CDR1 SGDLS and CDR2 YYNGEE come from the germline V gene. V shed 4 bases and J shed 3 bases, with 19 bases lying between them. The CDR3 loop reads CASSIQARGIDTEAFF. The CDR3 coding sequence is TGTGCCAGCAGCATCCAAGCTAGGGGGATCGACACTGAAGCTTTCTTT.

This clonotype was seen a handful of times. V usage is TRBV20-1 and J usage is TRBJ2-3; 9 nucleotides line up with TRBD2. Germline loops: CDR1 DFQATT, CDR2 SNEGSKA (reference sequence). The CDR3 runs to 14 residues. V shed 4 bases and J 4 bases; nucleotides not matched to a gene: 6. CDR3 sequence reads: CSATRLAEADTQYF. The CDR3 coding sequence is TGCAGTGCTACCAGACTAGCGGAGGCAGATACGCAGTATTTT.

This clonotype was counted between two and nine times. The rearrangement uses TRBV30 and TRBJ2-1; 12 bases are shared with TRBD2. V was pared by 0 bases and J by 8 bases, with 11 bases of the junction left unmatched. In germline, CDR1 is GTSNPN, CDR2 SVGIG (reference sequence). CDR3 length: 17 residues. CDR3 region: CAWSVPLLASGGDEQFF. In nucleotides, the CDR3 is TGTGCCTGGAGTGTACCCCTATTGGCTAGCGGGGGGGATGAGCAGTTCTTC.

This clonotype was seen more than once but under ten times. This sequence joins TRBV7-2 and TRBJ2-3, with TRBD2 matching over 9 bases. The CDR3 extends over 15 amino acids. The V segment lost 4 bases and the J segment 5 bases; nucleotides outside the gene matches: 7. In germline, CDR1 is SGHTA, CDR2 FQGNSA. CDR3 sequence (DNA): TGTGCCAGCAGCTCGCGGGGGGGCAGGGTAGATACGCAGTATTTT. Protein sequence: CASSSRGGRVDTQYF.

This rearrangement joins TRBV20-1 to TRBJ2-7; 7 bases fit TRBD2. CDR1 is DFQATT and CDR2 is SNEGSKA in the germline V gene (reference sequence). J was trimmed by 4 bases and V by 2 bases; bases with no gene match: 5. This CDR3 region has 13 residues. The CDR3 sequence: CSARSSGAYEQYF. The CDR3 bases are TGCAGTGCTAGATCTAGCGGAGCGTACGAGCAGTACTTC.

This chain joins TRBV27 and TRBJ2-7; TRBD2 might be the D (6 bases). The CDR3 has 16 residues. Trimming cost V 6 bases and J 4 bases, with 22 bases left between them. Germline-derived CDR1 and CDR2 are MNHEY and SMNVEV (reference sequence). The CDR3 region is CASRASGTARWYEQYV. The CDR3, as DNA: TGTGCCAGCAGAGCCTCAGGGACTGCTCGATGGTACGAGCAGTACGTC.

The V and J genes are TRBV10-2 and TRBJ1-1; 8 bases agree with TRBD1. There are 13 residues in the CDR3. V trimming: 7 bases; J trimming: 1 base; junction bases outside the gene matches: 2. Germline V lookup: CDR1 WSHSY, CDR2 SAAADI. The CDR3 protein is CASTGQGNTEAFF. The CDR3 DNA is TGCGCCAGCACTGGACAGGGGAACACTGAAGCTTTCTTT.

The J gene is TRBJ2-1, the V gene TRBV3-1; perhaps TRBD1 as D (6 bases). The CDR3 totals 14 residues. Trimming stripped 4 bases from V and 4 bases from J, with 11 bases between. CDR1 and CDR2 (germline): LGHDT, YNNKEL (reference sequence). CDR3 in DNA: TGTGCCAGCAGCCCGCAGGGGCGGTACAATGAGCAGTTCTTC. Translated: CASSPQGRYNEQFF.

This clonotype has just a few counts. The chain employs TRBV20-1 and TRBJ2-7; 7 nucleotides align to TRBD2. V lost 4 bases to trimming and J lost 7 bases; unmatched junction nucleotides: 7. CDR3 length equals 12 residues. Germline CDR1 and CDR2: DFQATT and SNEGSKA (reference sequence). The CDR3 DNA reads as TGCAGTGCTACTAGCGGTCTGGGGGAGCAGTACTTC. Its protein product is CSATSGLGEQYF.

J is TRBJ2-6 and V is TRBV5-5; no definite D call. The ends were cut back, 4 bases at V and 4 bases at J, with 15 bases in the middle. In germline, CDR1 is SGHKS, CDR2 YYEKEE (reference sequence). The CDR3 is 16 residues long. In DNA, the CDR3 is TGTGCCAGCAGCCCCACTGGAGTGCTCGGGGCCAACGTCCTGACTTTC. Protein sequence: CASSPTGVLGANVLTF.

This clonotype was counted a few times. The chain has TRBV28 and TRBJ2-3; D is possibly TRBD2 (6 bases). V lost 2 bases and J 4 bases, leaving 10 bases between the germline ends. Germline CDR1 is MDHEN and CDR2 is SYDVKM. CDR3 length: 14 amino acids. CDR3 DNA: TGTGCCAGCAGTTTAGCGGGGACCCCAGATACGCAGTATTTT. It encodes CASSLAGTPDTQYF.

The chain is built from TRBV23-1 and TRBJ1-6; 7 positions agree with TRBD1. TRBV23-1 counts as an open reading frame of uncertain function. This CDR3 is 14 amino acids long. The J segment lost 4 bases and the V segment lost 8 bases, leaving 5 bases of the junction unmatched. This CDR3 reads CASPPGGYNSPLHF. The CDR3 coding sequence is TGCGCCAGCCCCCCAGGGGGGTATAATTCACCCCTCCACTTT.

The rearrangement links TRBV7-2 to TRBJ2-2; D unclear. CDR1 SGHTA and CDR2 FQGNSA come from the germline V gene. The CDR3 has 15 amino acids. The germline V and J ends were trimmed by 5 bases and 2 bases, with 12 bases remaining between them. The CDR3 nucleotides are TGTGCCAGCAGCAATAGGCGGAGTAACACCGGGGAGCTGTTTTTT. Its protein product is CASSNRRSNTGELFF.

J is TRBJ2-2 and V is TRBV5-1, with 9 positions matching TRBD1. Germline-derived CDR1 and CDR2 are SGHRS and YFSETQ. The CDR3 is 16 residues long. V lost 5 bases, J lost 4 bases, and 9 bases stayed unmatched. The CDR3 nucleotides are TGCGCCAGCAGACCGGGACAGGGAATCGTCACCGGGGAGCTGTTTTTT. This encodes CASRPGQGIVTGELFF.